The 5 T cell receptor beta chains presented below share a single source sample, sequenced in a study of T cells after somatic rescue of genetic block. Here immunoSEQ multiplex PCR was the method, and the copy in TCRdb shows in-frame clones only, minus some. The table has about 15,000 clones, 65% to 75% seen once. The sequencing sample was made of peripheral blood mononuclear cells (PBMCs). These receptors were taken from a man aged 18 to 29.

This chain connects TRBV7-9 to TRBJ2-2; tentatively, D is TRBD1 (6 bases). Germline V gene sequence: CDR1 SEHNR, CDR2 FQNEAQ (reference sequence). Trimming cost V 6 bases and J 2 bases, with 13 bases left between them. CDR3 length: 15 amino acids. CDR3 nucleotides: TGTGCCAGCAGTTTAAACAGGGTTAACACCGGGGAGCTGTTTTTT. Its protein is CASSLNRVNTGELFF.

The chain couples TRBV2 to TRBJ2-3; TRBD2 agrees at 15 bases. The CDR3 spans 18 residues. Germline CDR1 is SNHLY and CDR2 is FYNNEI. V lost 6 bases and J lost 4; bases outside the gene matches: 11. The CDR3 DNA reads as TGTGCCAGCAGCGGACTAGCGGGAGGGCAAAGGCGTCCAGATACGCAGTATTTT. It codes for CASSGLAGGQRRPDTQYF.

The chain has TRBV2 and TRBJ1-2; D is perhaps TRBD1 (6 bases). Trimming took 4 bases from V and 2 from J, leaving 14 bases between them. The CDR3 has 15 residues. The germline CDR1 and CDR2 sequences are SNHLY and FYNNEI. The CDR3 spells CASSAYKGGNYGYTF. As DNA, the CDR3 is TGTGCCAGCAGTGCCTACAAGGGGGGCAACTATGGCTACACCTTC.

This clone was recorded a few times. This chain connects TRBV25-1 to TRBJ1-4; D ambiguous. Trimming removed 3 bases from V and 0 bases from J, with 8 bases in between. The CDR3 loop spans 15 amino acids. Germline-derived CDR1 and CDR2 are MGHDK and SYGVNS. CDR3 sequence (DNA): TGTGCCAGCAGTGACATGACGGCAACTAATGAAAAACTGTTTTTT. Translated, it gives CASSDMTATNEKLFF. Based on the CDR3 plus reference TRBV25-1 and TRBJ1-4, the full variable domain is EADIYQTPRYLVIGTGKKITLECSQTMGHDKMYWYQQDPGMELHLIHYSYGVNSTEKGDLSSESTVSRIRTEHFPLTLESARPSHTSQYLCASSDMTATNEKLFFGSGTQLSVL.

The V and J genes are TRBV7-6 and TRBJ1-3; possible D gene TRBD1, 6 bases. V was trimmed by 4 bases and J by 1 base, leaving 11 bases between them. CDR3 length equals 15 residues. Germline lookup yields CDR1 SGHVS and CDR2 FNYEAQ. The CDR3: CASSSLGTSGNTIYF. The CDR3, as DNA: TGTGCCAGCAGCTCCCTTGGGACATCTGGAAACACCATATATTTT.